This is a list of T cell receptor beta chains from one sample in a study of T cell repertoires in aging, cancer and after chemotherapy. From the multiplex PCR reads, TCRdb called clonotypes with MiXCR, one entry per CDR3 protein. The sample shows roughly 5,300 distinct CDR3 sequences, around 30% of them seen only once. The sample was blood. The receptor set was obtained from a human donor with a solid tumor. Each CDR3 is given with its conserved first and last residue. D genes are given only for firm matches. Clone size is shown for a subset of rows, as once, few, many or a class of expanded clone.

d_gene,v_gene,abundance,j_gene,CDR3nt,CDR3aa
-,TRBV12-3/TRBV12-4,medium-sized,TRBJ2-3,TGTGCCAGCAGTTTAGATGAAAGGAACACAGATACGCAGTATTTT,CASSLDERNTDTQYF
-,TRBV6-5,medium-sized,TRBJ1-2,TGTGCCAGCAGTTACTTTCCCGGCTCTAACTATGGCTACACCTTC,CASSYFPGSNYGYTF
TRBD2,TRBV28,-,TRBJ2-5,TGTGCCAGCAGTTCCACAAGGACTAGCGGGGGAAGGGGAGAGACCCAGTACTTC,CASSSTRTSGGRGETQYF
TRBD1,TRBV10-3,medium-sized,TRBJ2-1,TGTGCCATCAACCCGGGACAGGGGCTGGGTGAGCAGTTCTTC,CAINPGQGLGEQFF
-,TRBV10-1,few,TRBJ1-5,TGCGCCAGCAGTGAGCTGGGTAAGGGACCCCAGCATTTT,CASSELGKGPQHF
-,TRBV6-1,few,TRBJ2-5,TGTGCCAGCACTCCAGGGGGGGGGGAGACCCAGTACTTC,CASTPGGGETQYF
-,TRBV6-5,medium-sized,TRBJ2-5,TGTGCCAGCAGTCCCCGGACAGTCCAAGAGACCCAGTACTTC,CASSPRTVQETQYF
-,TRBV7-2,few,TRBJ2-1,TGTGCCAGCAGCTTAGGAGGGGTGAGCTCCTACAATGAGCAGTTCTTC,CASSLGGVSSYNEQFF
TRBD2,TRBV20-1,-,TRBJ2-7,TGCAGTGCTAACCGGGTGGCCGGGGGGAACTACGAGCAGTACTTC,CSANRVAGGNYEQYF
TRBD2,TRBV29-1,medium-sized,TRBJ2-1,TGCAGCGTTGCCGGACTAGCGGGAGCTGAAGAGCAGTTCTTC,CSVAGLAGAEEQFF
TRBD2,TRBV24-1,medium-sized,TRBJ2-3,TGTGCCACCAGTTCGCCGGGAGGGGATACGCAGTATTTT,CATSSPGGDTQYF
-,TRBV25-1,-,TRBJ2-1,TGTGCCAGCAGTTCCCTTGGGCAGAAGAGCTCCTACAATGAGCAGTTCTTC,CASSSLGQKSSYNEQFF
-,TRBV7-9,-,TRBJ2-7,TGTGCCAGCAGCTTATCCGGCGGCCCAAAAGGGCCTGAGCAGTACTTC,CASSLSGGPKGPEQYF
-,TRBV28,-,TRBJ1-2,TGTGCCAGCAGTTTATCGGGGGGCGTGAGGGGCTACACCTTC,CASSLSGGVRGYTF
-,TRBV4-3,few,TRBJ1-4,TGCGCCAGCAGCCAAGATCAGGCTCCTGCAACTAATGAAAAACTGTTTTTT,CASSQDQAPATNEKLFF
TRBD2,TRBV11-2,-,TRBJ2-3,TGTGCCAGCAGCACGAATAGCGGGAGGAACACAGATACGCAGTATTTT,CASSTNSGRNTDTQYF
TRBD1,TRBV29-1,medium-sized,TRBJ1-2,TGCAGCGTTGTGGCAGGGGGCATCATTTCAGGTGGCTACACCTTC,CSVVAGGIISGGYTF
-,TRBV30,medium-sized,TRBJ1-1,TGTGCCTGGAGTCTCGCAGCTGAAGCTTTCTTT,CAWSLAAEAFF
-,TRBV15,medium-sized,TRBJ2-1,TGTGCCACCAGCAGAGAAGGACCCGCGAGCTCCTACAATGAGCAGTTCTTC,CATSREGPASSYNEQFF
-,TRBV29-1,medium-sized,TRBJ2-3,TGCAGCGTTGAAGGGGGAGGAGGAATGAATACGCAGTATTTT,CSVEGGGGMNTQYF
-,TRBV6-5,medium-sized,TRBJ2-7,TGTGCCAGCTCCGGGACACACTACGAGCAGTACTTC,CASSGTHYEQYF
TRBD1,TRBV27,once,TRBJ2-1,TGTGCCAGCAGTTCCCCCGACAGGGATAATGAGCAGTTCTTC,CASSSPDRDNEQFF
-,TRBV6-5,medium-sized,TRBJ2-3,TGTGCCAGCAGTTACTCTAGGGGTACGGATACGCAGTATTTT,CASSYSRGTDTQYF
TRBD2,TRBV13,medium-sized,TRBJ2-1,TGTGCCAGCAGCTTAAGGCTAGCGGGACTAATCTCCTACAATGAGCAGTTCTTC,CASSLRLAGLISYNEQFF
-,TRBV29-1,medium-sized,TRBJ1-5,TGCAGCGTTGGCCTTGGGGGCAGTACAAATCAGCCCCAGCATTTT,CSVGLGGSTNQPQHF
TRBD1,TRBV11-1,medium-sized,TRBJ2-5,TGTGCCAGCAGCGGGCTAGGGACAGGCAGTCAGGAGACCCAGTACTTC,CASSGLGTGSQETQYF
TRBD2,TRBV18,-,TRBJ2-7,TGTGCCAGCTCCATGACGACTAGCGAGATTTACGAGCAGTACTTC,CASSMTTSEIYEQYF
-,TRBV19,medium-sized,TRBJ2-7,TGTGCCAGTACCCCAAGGGTACGGGGCTACGAGCAGTACTTC,CASTPRVRGYEQYF
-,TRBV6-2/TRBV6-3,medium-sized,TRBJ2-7,TGTGCCAGCAGTTACGACTTGAGCTCCTACGAGCAGTACTTC,CASSYDLSSYEQYF
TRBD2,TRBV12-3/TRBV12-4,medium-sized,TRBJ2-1,TGTGCCAGCAGTTTTAGCGGGAGGGAGCAGTTCTTC,CASSFSGREQFF
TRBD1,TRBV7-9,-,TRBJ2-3,TGTGCCAGCAGGAGTACAGGGGGCCACACAGATACGCAGTATTTT,CASRSTGGHTDTQYF
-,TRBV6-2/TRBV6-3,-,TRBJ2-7,TGTGCCAGCAGGCCGCCTGTTGACAGGGAGCAGTACTTC,CASRPPVDREQYF
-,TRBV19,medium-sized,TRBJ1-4,TGTGCCAGTTCCCAATTCGCGTGGGAAAAACTGTTTTTT,CASSQFAWEKLFF
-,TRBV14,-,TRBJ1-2,TGTGCCAGCAGCCAAGAGGGGATTCGCCGGGGCTACACCTTC,CASSQEGIRRGYTF
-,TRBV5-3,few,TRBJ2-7,TGTGCCAGAAGCCCCTCGTTAGACAGCTACGAGCAGTACTTC,CARSPSLDSYEQYF
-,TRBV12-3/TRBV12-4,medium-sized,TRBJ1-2,TGTGCCAGCAGTTTCAGGGGTGGCTACACCTTC,CASSFRGGYTF
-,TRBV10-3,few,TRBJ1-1,TGTGCCATCAGTGTTACAGAAGGGGGCACTGAAGCTTTCTTT,CAISVTEGGTEAFF
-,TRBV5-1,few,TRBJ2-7,TGCGCCAGCAGCTTGGATGAGTACCGCTCCTACGAGCAGTACTTC,CASSLDEYRSYEQYF
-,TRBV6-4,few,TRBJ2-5,TGTGCCAGCAGTGTGACTAGCCAAGAGACCCAGTACTTC,CASSVTSQETQYF
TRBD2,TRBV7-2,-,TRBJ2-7,TGTGCCAGCAGCTTTCGGGGAGGGCCTAAAACCTACGAGCAGTACTTC,CASSFRGGPKTYEQYF
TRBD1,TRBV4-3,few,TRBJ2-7,TGCGCCAGCAGCCAAGATAGGGGACAGGTACACTTCACCGGGCAGTACTTC,CASSQDRGQVHFTGQYF
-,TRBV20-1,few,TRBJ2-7,TGCAGTGCTAGAGGGACAGACTACGAGCAGTACTTC,CSARGTDYEQYF
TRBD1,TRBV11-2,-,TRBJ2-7,TGTGCCAGCAGCACATTAGCCGGACAGGGACACGAGCAGTACTTC,CASSTLAGQGHEQYF
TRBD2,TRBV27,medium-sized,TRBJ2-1,TGTGCCAGCAGTCCTAGCGGACCCTACAATGAGCAGTTCTTC,CASSPSGPYNEQFF